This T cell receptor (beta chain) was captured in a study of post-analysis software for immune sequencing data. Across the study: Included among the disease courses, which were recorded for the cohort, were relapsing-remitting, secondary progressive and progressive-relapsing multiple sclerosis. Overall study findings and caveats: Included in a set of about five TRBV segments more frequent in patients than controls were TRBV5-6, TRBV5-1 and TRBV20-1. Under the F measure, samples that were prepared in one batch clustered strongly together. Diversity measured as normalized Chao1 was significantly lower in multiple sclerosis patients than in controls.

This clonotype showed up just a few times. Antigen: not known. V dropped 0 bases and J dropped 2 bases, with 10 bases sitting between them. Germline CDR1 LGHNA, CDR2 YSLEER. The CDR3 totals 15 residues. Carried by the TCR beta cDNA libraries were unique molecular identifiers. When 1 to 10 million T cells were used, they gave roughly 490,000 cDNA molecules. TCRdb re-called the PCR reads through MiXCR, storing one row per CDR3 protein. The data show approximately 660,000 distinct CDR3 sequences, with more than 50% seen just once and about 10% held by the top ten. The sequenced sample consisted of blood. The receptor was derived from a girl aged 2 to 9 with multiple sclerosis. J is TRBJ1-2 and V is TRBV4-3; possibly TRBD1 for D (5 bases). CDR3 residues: CASSQDPTANYGYTF. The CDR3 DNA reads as TGCGCCAGCAGCCAAGATCCGACAGCGAACTATGGCTACACCTTC.